Following are 30 T cell receptor beta chains from one sample sequenced in a study of blood T cell repertoires in COVID-19. The table came from immunoSEQ multiplex PCR; TCRdb's copy has only in-frame clones and leaves some out. The sample gives about 250,000 clones, 88% of which show up once; 3% to 3.5% is in the top ten. Sequences were obtained from PBMCs or T cells enriched from blood (not recorded which). These receptors were obtained from a woman between 40 and 50 years old who had been exposed to COVID-19.

This chain uses TRBV6-1 with TRBJ2-2; a weak D match, TRBD1 (6 bases). Trimming shortened V by 3 bases and J by 1 base, and 9 bases separated the two germline ends. This CDR3 is 15 amino acids long. Germline V CDR1 and CDR2: MNHNS, SASEGT. The CDR3 loop reads CASSDRGRNTGELFF. CDR3 nucleotides: TGTGCCAGCAGTGACAGGGGCAGGAACACCGGGGAGCTGTTTTTT.

The chain is built from TRBV28 and TRBJ1-6; TRBD1 might be the D (5 bases). Trimming cost V 6 bases and J 7 bases, with 16 bases left between them. The CDR3 extends over 15 amino acids. Germline loops: CDR1 MDHEN, CDR2 SYDVKM. The CDR3 DNA reads TGTGCCAGCAGCCCTCAGGGTCTGCCAAATTCACCCCTCCACTTT. Residues: CASSPQGLPNSPLHF.

The chain carries TRBV24-1 and TRBJ2-3; 9 nucleotides agree with TRBD2. From germline, CDR1 is KGHDR and CDR2 SFDVKD. This CDR3 has 17 amino acids. With V trimmed by 6 bases and J by 5 bases, 14 bases remained unmatched. The CDR3 bases are TGTGCCACCAGTCCAAGGGCGGGAGGGCTAACCAGAGATACGCAGTATTTT. It is translated as CATSPRAGGLTRDTQYF.

V gene TRBV2 combines with J gene TRBJ1-1, with 9 bases matching TRBD1. V lost 6 bases, J lost 7 bases, and 3 bases stayed unmatched. Per germline, CDR1 SNHLY and CDR2 FYNNEI. The CDR3 covers 12 residues. The CDR3 sequence: CASRGQGREAFF. CDR3 DNA: TGTGCCAGCAGGGGACAGGGCCGTGAAGCTTTCTTT. The full variable domain, with the rest looked up from reference TRBV2 and TRBJ1-1, is EPEVTQTPSHQVTQMGQEVILRCVPISNHLYFYWYRQILGQKVEFLVSFYNNEISEKSEIFDDQFSVERPDGSNFTLKIRSTKLEDSAMYFCASRGQGREAFFGQGTRLTVV.

A single count supports this clone. V gene TRBV12-3 or TRBV12-4 combines with J gene TRBJ2-7; 9 bases map to TRBD1. Germline trimming cut 4 bases from V and 6 bases from J; bases unmatched to any gene: 4. The CDR3 loop spans 13 amino acids. The CDR3 DNA reads TGTGCCAGCAGTTCAACAGGGGGCGGCGAGCAGTACGTC. Translating it yields CASSSTGGGEQYV.

This chain connects TRBV5-3 to TRBJ1-5, with a weak D call TRBD1 (6 bases). TRBV5-3 qualifies as an ORF whose function is uncertain. Deletions cut 5 bases from V and 0 bases from J, with 12 bases between. CDR3 length: 15 residues. The CDR3 DNA reads TGTGCCAGAAGGTCAGGACAGTTTAGCAATCAGCCCCAGCATTTT. Translated, it gives CARRSGQFSNQPQHF.

As concerns this clone: At one boundary the junction diverges from the germline segment, which might be a read error. The chain combines TRBV4-3 with TRBJ2-1, with D unclear. CDR3 length: 15 amino acids. Germline V CDR1 and CDR2: LGHNA, YSLEER. In DNA form, the CDR3 reads TGCGCCAGCAGCCAAGAGAGAGGCCGAGGCTGGTTGACCCTCTTC. This encodes CASSQERGRGWLTLF.

This chain links TRBV4-3 with TRBJ1-6, with D uncertain. Germline V gene lookup returns CDR1 LGHNA and CDR2 YSLEER. This CDR3 comprises 15 residues. Trimming took 0 bases from V and 10 from J, leaving 13 bases between them. The CDR3 loop reads CASSQDYGVGSPLHF. The CDR3 coding sequence is TGCGCCAGCAGCCAAGATTACGGGGTTGGCTCACCCCTCCACTTT.

This clone was picked up one time. The chain joins TRBV7-2 to TRBJ2-3; 8 bases map to TRBD2. This CDR3 is 14 amino acids long. V lost 5 bases, J lost 2 bases, and 3 bases stayed unmatched. CDR1 is SGHTA and CDR2 is FQGNSA in the germline V gene. The CDR3 here is CASSTGLVTDTQYF. CDR3 coding DNA: TGTGCCAGCAGCACGGGACTAGTCACAGATACGCAGTATTTT. The variable domain in full, with the rest retrieved from reference TRBV7-2 and TRBJ2-3, is GAGVSQSPSNKVTEKGKDVELRCDPISGHTALYWYRQSLGQGLEFLIYFQGNSAPDKSGLPSDRFSAERTGGSVSTLTIQRTQQEDSAVYLCASSTGLVTDTQYFGPGTRLTVL.

The chain joins TRBV6-2 or TRBV6-3 to TRBJ1-5; D not certain. The CDR3 spans 14 residues. Germline loops: CDR1 MNHEY, CDR2 SVGEGT. Trimming pared 1 base from V and 4 bases from J, leaving 8 bases between. CDR3 bases: TGTGCCAGCAGTTACTTCCGGGAAAATCAGCCCCAGCATTTT. Translated, it gives CASSYFRENQPQHF.

The chain has TRBV4-3 and TRBJ2-2; 12 bases match TRBD1. Unmatched junction bases numbered 5, after V lost 0 bases and J lost 9 bases. In germline, CDR1 is LGHNA, CDR2 YSLEER. The CDR3 runs to 16 residues. CDR3 sequence: CASSQDWDRGLRELFF. Written as DNA, the CDR3 is TGCGCCAGCAGCCAAGATTGGGACAGGGGGCTCCGGGAGCTGTTTTTT.

The chain recombines TRBV3-1 (or the pseudogene TRBV3-2) with TRBJ2-7, with 9 bases fitting TRBD1. J was trimmed by 4 bases and V by 1 base; bases with no gene match: 11. This CDR3 is built from 17 residues. Germline V gene lookup returns CDR1 LGHDT and CDR2 YNNKEL (reference sequence). This CDR3 is CASSQGYGTGSVYEQYF. The CDR3 DNA sequence: TGTGCCAGCAGCCAAGGGTATGGGACAGGGTCGGTGTACGAGCAGTACTTC.

In this sample, this clone turned up once. The rearrangement links TRBV7-3 to TRBJ2-3, with 7 bases that match TRBD2. CDR3 length: 17 amino acids. Germline CDR1 is SGHTA and CDR2 is FQGTGA. Unmatched junction bases numbered 14, after V lost 4 bases and J lost 4 bases. The CDR3 DNA follows: TGTGCCAGCAGCTCCGTCTCGGGACTACCCCCCCCAGATACGCAGTATTTT. It specifies CASSSVSGLPPPDTQYF.

The chain is built from TRBV10-2 and TRBJ2-1, with TRBD2 matching 11 bases. CDR3 length: 14 amino acids. Germline assignment: CDR1 WSHSY and CDR2 SAAADI. With 7 bases clipped from V and 5 bases from J, the junction kept 4 bases outside the gene matches. The CDR3 nucleotides are TGCGCCAGCATCATAGCGGGAGGGCACAATGAGCAGTTCTTC. Translated, it gives CASIIAGGHNEQFF.

The gene calls are TRBV7-2 and TRBJ2-3; 11 nucleotides match TRBD1. The germline gives CDR1 SGHTA, CDR2 FQGNSA. The ends lost 1 base at V and 6 bases at J; junction bases unmatched: 9. The CDR3 covers 17 residues. CDR3 residues: CASSLGGWTGGMDTQYF. The CDR3 bases are TGTGCCAGCAGCTTAGGGGGATGGACAGGGGGCATGGATACGCAGTATTTT.

This clone turned up a few times. The chain carries TRBV24-1 and TRBJ2-2; D remains unclear. There are 10 residues in the CDR3. In germline, CDR1 is KGHDR, CDR2 SFDVKD. V lost 9 bases and J lost 5, with 3 bases in between. The CDR3 reads CATSTGELFF. The CDR3 DNA is TGTGCCACCTCTACCGGGGAGCTGTTTTTT.

The genes are TRBV30 and TRBJ1-5; 7 bases are a match to TRBD1. The length of the CDR3 is 14 residues. The germline CDR1 and CDR2 sequences are GTSNPN and SVGIG (reference sequence). V shed 3 bases, J shed 11 bases, and the junction held 13 bases outside the gene matches. The CDR3 region is CAWSPFGGDRAQHF. The CDR3, as DNA: TGTGCCTGGAGCCCCTTCGGGGGGGACAGAGCCCAGCATTTT. The full variable domain, in which reference TRBV30 and TRBJ1-5 provide the parts outside the CDR3, is SQTIHQWPATLVQPVGSPLSLECTVEGTSNPNLYWYRQAAGRGLQLLFYSVGIGQISSEVPQNLSASRPQDRQFILSSKKLLLSDSGFYLCAWSPFGGDRAQHFGDGTRLSIL.

Points on this clone: Germline is not matched at one junction end, which may reflect a read error. This chain joins TRBV5-1 and TRBJ2-1; 10 positions match TRBD2. This CDR3 is 15 amino acids long. The germline gives CDR1 SGHRS, CDR2 YFSETQ. CDR3 region: CASSTGLAVYNEQFF. The CDR3 DNA sequence: TGTGCCAGCAGCACCGGACTAGCGGTTTACAATGAGCAGTTCTTC. The whole variable domain, filled in from reference TRBV5-1 and TRBJ2-1, reads KAGVTQTPRYLIKTRGQQVTLSCSPISGHRSVSWYQQTPGQGLQFLFEYFSETQRNKGNFPGRFSGRQFSNSRSEMNVSTLELGDSALYLCASSTGLAVYNEQFFGPGTRLTVL.

V is TRBV29-1 and J is TRBJ2-3, with D possibly being TRBD2 (5 bases). The CDR3 covers 13 residues. V lost 4 bases, J lost 4 bases, and 12 bases lay in between. Germline V lookup: CDR1 SQVTM, CDR2 ANQGSEA. CDR3 DNA sequence: TGCAGCGTTGGTCACGGGATGGCAGATACGCAGTATTTT. Its protein product is CSVGHGMADTQYF.

Only one count was recorded for this clone. V gene TRBV4-1 combines with J gene TRBJ1-5, with D perhaps matching TRBD1 (6 bases). The germline V gene has CDR1 MGHRA and CDR2 YSYEKL. The CDR3 has 15 amino acids. V lost 4 bases and J lost 4, with 14 bases in between. CDR3 residues: CASSPGTDRNQPQHF. The CDR3, as DNA: TGCGCCAGCAGCCCTGGGACGGACAGAAATCAGCCCCAGCATTTT.

This sequence joins TRBV7-2 and TRBJ1-3, with a tentative D call TRBD1 (5 bases). The CDR3 sequence is 14 residues long. Germline V gene data show CDR1 as SGHTA and CDR2 as FQGNSA. Trimming took 1 base from V and 4 from J, leaving 8 bases between them. The CDR3 sequence is CASSLESGGNTIYF. DNA of the CDR3: TGTGCCAGCAGCTTAGAGTCAGGGGGAAACACCATATATTTT. The whole variable domain, filled in from reference TRBV7-2 and TRBJ1-3, reads GAGVSQSPSNKVTEKGKDVELRCDPISGHTALYWYRQSLGQGLEFLIYFQGNSAPDKSGLPSDRFSAERTGGSVSTLTIQRTQQEDSAVYLCASSLESGGNTIYFGEGSWLTVV.

The chain links TRBV4-1 to TRBJ2-5; 12 nucleotides match TRBD1. The germline V gene encodes CDR1 MGHRA and CDR2 YSYEKL. Unmatched junction bases numbered 9, after V lost 5 bases and J lost 5 bases. The CDR3 length is 16 residues. CDR3 in DNA: TGCGCCAGCAGCACTGGGACAGGGGGCGGAAGGGAGACCCAGTACTTC. Its protein product is CASSTGTGGGRETQYF.

The genes are TRBV9 and TRBJ2-3; 7 nucleotides match TRBD1. Germline trimming cut 4 bases from V and 4 bases from J; bases unmatched to any gene: 12. The germline V gene has CDR1 SGDLS and CDR2 YYNGEE. The CDR3 extends over 16 amino acids. This CDR3 is CASSLRGDSIADTQYF. Here the CDR3 DNA reads TGTGCCAGCAGCCTCCGTGGGGACAGCATCGCAGATACGCAGTATTTT.

This chain joins TRBV4-3 and TRBJ1-1, with D tentatively TRBD1 (5 bases). Deletions cut 5 bases from V and 3 bases from J, with 16 bases between. Germline CDR1 and CDR2: LGHNA and YSLEER. CDR3 size: 15 residues. CDR3: CASSTSPGGDTEAFF. The DNA for the CDR3 is TGCGCCAGCAGCACCAGCCCGGGAGGGGACACTGAAGCTTTCTTT.

V gene TRBV30 combines with J gene TRBJ1-3; 7 nucleotides match TRBD1. This CDR3 contains 15 residues. Germline V lookup: CDR1 GTSNPN, CDR2 SVGIG (reference sequence). Trimming at V came to 2 bases and at J to 0 bases, leaving 4 bases not matched to a gene. CDR3 residues: CAWSLTGNSGNTIYF. The CDR3 nucleotides read TGTGCCTGGAGTCTGACAGGGAACTCTGGAAACACCATATATTTT.

The rearrangement joins TRBV28 to TRBJ1-4; a possible D gene is TRBD1 (6 bases). CDR1 and CDR2 (germline): MDHEN, SYDVKM. Trimming stripped 5 bases from V and 5 bases from J, with 15 bases between. The CDR3 consists of 15 residues. CDR3 region: CASSTETGQNEKLFF. The CDR3 coding sequence is TGTGCCAGCAGTACAGAGACAGGCCAGAATGAAAAACTGTTTTTT.

The CDR3 DNA reads as TGTGCCACCAGCAGAATGCAGGGATATCCTTCTGCCGGTGGGCAGTACTTC. It is translated as CATSRMQGYPSAGGQYF. The V call is TRBV15, the J call TRBJ2-7; D may be TRBD1 (5 bases). The CDR3 has 17 residues. With 2 bases removed from V and 9 bases from J, the gap between germline ends came to 26 bases. Germline CDR1 reads LNHNV; CDR2 reads YYDKDF (reference sequence).

CDR3 protein: CASSPGHQDYTF. The CDR3 nucleotides read TGTGCCAGTAGCCCGGGACACCAGGACTACACCTTC. This rearrangement joins TRBV19 to TRBJ1-2; the D gene is possibly TRBD1 (6 bases). The V gene's germline CDR1 is LNHDA and CDR2 SQIVND (reference sequence). V lost 6 bases, J lost 10 bases, and 15 bases lay in between. CDR3 length: 12 amino acids.

The genes are TRBV19 and TRBJ1-1; unclear D gene. This CDR3 region has 14 residues. The V end was cut by 5 bases, the J end by 1 base, with 11 bases between. Germline CDR1 and CDR2: LNHDA and SQIVND (reference sequence). The CDR3 nucleotides read TGTGCCAGTAGTCTATCACAGACGAACACTGAAGCTTTCTTT. It encodes CASSLSQTNTEAFF.

This sequence joins TRBV4-1 and TRBJ1-5; the D gene is possibly TRBD1 (6 bases). The CDR3 spans 18 residues. Germline assignment: CDR1 MGHRA and CDR2 YSYEKL. V was pared by 2 bases and J by 2 bases, with 19 bases between. The DNA of the CDR3 is TGCGCCAGCAGCCAATCTGGGGGCGGCAGGTCCCGCAATCAGCCCCAGCATTTT. Residues: CASSQSGGGRSRNQPQHF.